The 22 T cell receptor beta chains presented below share a single source sample, sequenced in a study of cytomegalovirus exposure and HLA in healthy donors. Researchers ran the PCR with 60 Vbeta and 13 Jbeta primers. Profiling relied on immunoSEQ multiplex PCR, and the TCRdb table lists in-frame clones only, not all of them. The sample has over 200,000 clones; almost 80% are singletons. Specimen: PBMCs. These TCRs come from a male donor in good health and CMV-seronegative.

This clone has just a few counts. The chain uses TRBV19 and TRBJ2-6; 12 nucleotides match TRBD1. From germline, CDR1 is LNHDA and CDR2 SQIVND (reference sequence). This CDR3 has 16 amino acids. V lost 11 bases and J lost 4; bases outside the gene matches: 9. CDR3: CAGMPGQGAGANVLTF. CDR3 bases: TGTGCCGGGATGCCGGGACAGGGGGCAGGGGCCAACGTCCTGACTTTC.

The V and J genes are TRBV28 and TRBJ2-5; D may be TRBD2 (5 bases). With 6 bases removed from V and 4 bases from J, the gap between germline ends came to 18 bases. The germline CDR1 and CDR2 sequences are MDHEN and SYDVKM. The length of the CDR3 is 15 residues. CDR3 sequence: CASSRPPSGRETQYF. CDR3 sequence (DNA): TGTGCCAGCAGCCGCCCTCCTAGTGGGAGAGAGACCCAGTACTTC.

The genes are TRBV7-8 and TRBJ1-2, with TRBD1 as a possible D gene (6 bases). Per germline, CDR1 SGHVS and CDR2 FQNEAQ. CDR3 length: 16 residues. V gave up 5 bases and J gave up 3 bases, with 19 bases separating them. The CDR3 coding sequence is TGTGCCAGCAGCGAGCGCTCGAGGGAGGGGGACTATGGCTACACCTTC. Protein product: CASSERSREGDYGYTF.

This sequence joins TRBV6-5 and TRBJ1-1, with D maybe TRBD1 (6 bases). V lost 0 bases, J lost 3 bases, and 14 bases lay in between. CDR1 and CDR2 from the germline V gene are MNHEY and SVGAGI. This CDR3 has 16 amino acids. The CDR3 DNA is TGTGCCAGCAGTTACTCGCCTCAGGGGTCGGACACTGAAGCTTTCTTT. As protein: CASSYSPQGSDTEAFF.

The J gene is TRBJ1-1, the V gene TRBV5-6; TRBD1 might be the D (5 bases). Germline assignment: CDR1 SGHDT and CDR2 YYEEEE. This CDR3 contains 14 residues. V was cut by 6 bases and J by 4 bases, with 16 bases left in between. The CDR3, as DNA: TGTGCCAGCACCAAGAGGCAGGGAGGCACTGAAGCTTTCTTT. Its protein is CASTKRQGGTEAFF.

This clone was counted only a few times. The chain uses TRBV29-1 and TRBJ2-1, with 9 positions matching TRBD2. The CDR3 is 18 residues long. The germline V gene encodes CDR1 SQVTM and CDR2 ANQGSEA. The V gene end was trimmed by 0 bases and the J gene end by 0 bases; junction bases not matched to a gene: 9. The CDR3 spells CSVEDRGISGSSYNEQFF. CDR3 nucleotides: TGCAGCGTTGAAGATCGGGGGATTAGCGGGAGCTCCTACAATGAGCAGTTCTTC.

This clone was seen more than once but under ten times. The V gene is TRBV14, the J gene TRBJ2-4; 8 bases agree with TRBD2. The CDR3 is made up of 17 amino acids. V was clipped by 4 bases and J by 2 bases; unmatched bases: 10. Germline V gene sequence: CDR1 SGHDN, CDR2 FVKESK. The DNA of the CDR3 is TGTGCCAGCAGCCCCCGCATTAGCGGGACGACCAAAAACATTCAGTACTTC. Translation: CASSPRISGTTKNIQYF.

This clone came up once. The chain uses TRBV18 and TRBJ2-5, with 8 bases aligning to TRBD2. The length of the CDR3 is 17 residues. Germline V gives CDR1 KGHSH, CDR2 LQKENI. After removal of 3 bases from V and 4 bases from J, the junction contained 13 bases not matched to a gene. The CDR3: CASSPLGGAGDSETQYF. The CDR3, as DNA: TGTGCCAGCTCACCCCTGGGTGGAGCGGGAGATTCAGAGACCCAGTACTTC.

CDR3 nucleotide sequence: TGCAGTGCTCCGAGCTCCTACGAGCAGTACTTC. Its protein product is CSAPSSYEQYF. The rearrangement links TRBV20-1 to TRBJ2-7; no firm D call. The CDR3 runs 11 residues. Trimming removed 5 bases at V and 0 bases at J, with 5 bases between. The germline gives CDR1 DFQATT, CDR2 SNEGSKA (reference sequence).

The genes are TRBV4-1 and TRBJ1-6, with 7 bases that match TRBD1. CDR1 is MGHRA and CDR2 is YSYEKL in the germline V gene. V lost 1 base, J lost 5 bases, and 2 bases stayed unmatched. The CDR3 consists of 15 residues. The CDR3 region is CASSQVQGDNSPLHF. DNA of the CDR3: TGCGCCAGCAGCCAAGTGCAGGGGGATAATTCACCCCTCCACTTT.

The V call is TRBV7-9, the J call TRBJ2-7; a weak D match, TRBD1 (5 bases). V gave up 6 bases and J gave up 5 bases, with 14 bases separating them. Looked up from germline, CDR1 is SEHNR and CDR2 is FQNEAQ (reference sequence). There are 13 residues in the CDR3. The DNA for the CDR3 is TGTGCCAGCAGAACCCAGACCAGGGACGAGCAGTACTTC. Translating it yields CASRTQTRDEQYF.

This clone was counted a few times. V is TRBV2 and J is TRBJ2-1; 10 bases match TRBD2. The CDR3 contains 17 residues. After removal of 4 bases from V and 3 bases from J, the junction contained 9 bases not matched to a gene. The V gene's germline CDR1 is SNHLY and CDR2 FYNNEI. CDR3 bases: TGTGCCAGCAGTGGGCTCTTTGGGACTAGCGACTACAATGAGCAGTTCTTC. Its protein product is CASSGLFGTSDYNEQFF.

A single count supports this clone. The chain recombines TRBV19 with TRBJ1-2; the D is unclear. The CDR3 length is 13 residues. The germline V gene has CDR1 LNHDA and CDR2 SQIVND (reference sequence). V lost 5 bases and J 4 bases, leaving 11 bases between the germline ends. This CDR3 reads CASSWGGFYGYTF. The CDR3 nucleotides are TGTGCCAGTAGTTGGGGAGGGTTCTATGGCTACACCTTC.

The chain joins TRBV7-9 to TRBJ2-3, with a possible D match to TRBD2 (5 bases). The CDR3 loop spans 15 amino acids. V gave up 2 bases and J gave up 5 bases, with 14 bases separating them. CDR1 and CDR2 from the germline V gene are SEHNR and FQNEAQ (reference sequence). The CDR3 DNA sequence: TGTGCCAGCAGCTTATATAGCGAGTTACAAGATACGCAGTATTTT. Residues: CASSLYSELQDTQYF.

In this sample, this clone turned up once. This chain links TRBV7-2 with TRBJ2-5, with 11 bases matching TRBD1. Losses at the gene ends were 1 base for V and 5 bases for J; bases not matched to a gene: 6. Germline-derived CDR1 and CDR2 are SGHTA and FQGNSA. The CDR3 extends over 16 amino acids. The CDR3 DNA is TGTGCCAGCAGCTTAGGAGGACAGGGGGCGTGGGAGACCCAGTACTTC. It yields the protein CASSLGGQGAWETQYF.

V gene TRBV5-8 combines with J gene TRBJ2-5; D unresolved. The CDR3 runs 11 residues. The germline V gene encodes CDR1 SGHTS and CDR2 YDEGEE. V was shortened by 4 bases and J by 4 bases, with 5 bases between the two germline ends. CDR3 region: CASSQLETQYF. The DNA for the CDR3 is TGTGCCAGCAGCCAACTAGAGACCCAGTACTTC.

This clone was recorded once. The V call is TRBV5-3, the J call TRBJ2-7, with TRBD2 as a possible D gene (6 bases). TRBV5-3 is designated an ORF whose function remains uncertain. CDR3 length: 16 amino acids. The ends were cut back, 4 bases at V and 3 bases at J, with 20 bases in the middle. The chain's CDR3 is CARSVPPGLTFYEQYF. The CDR3 nucleotides read TGTGCCAGAAGCGTCCCACCGGGACTGACCTTCTACGAGCAGTACTTC.

The V call is TRBV6-1, the J call TRBJ1-1; 7 bases agree with TRBD1. The CDR3 has 11 residues. Trimming took 7 bases from V and 6 from J; bases not matched to a gene: 2. Germline loops: CDR1 MNHNS, CDR2 SASEGT. In nucleotides, the CDR3 is TGTGCCAGCAATACAGGGGCTGAAGCTTTCTTT. Translated, it gives CASNTGAEAFF.

This clone has only one observation. The chain recombines TRBV19 with TRBJ2-7, with 8 bases fitting TRBD2. V shed 5 bases, J shed 0 bases, and the junction held 6 bases outside the gene matches. This CDR3 contains 15 residues. CDR1 LNHDA and CDR2 SQIVND come from the germline V gene (reference sequence). CDR3 amino acids: CASSANSGTSYEQYF. The CDR3 region has the DNA TGTGCCAGTAGTGCAAATAGCGGGACCTCCTACGAGCAGTACTTC. The full variable domain, completed using reference TRBV19 and TRBJ2-7, is DGGITQSPKYLFRKEGQNVTLSCEQNLNHDAMYWYRQDPGQGLRLIYYSQIVNDFQKGDIAEGYSVSREKKESFPLTVTSAQKNPTAFYLCASSANSGTSYEQYFGPGTRLTVT.

The chain employs TRBV18 and TRBJ1-1; no clear D gene. The CDR3 spans 15 residues. Trimming shortened V by 0 bases and J by 4 bases, and 12 bases separated the two germline ends. Germline loops: CDR1 KGHSH, CDR2 LQKENI. The CDR3 protein is CASSPPLGGITEAFF. In DNA form, the CDR3 reads TGTGCCAGCTCACCACCTCTCGGAGGCATCACTGAAGCTTTCTTT.

This rearrangement joins TRBV6-5 to TRBJ1-2; TRBD1 aligns across 9 bases. Germline assignment: CDR1 MNHEY and CDR2 SVGAGI. Germline trimming cut 4 bases from V and 4 bases from J; bases unmatched to any gene: 10. The CDR3 loop spans 16 amino acids. The CDR3 spells CASSSNRDRATYGYTF. The CDR3 coding sequence is TGTGCCAGCAGTTCCAACCGGGACAGGGCAACCTATGGCTACACCTTC.

This clone was seen more than once but under ten times. The chain links TRBV7-9 to TRBJ1-2, with 8 nucleotides matching TRBD1. Germline V gives CDR1 SEHNR, CDR2 FQNEAQ (reference sequence). V lost 5 bases, J lost 6 bases, and 5 bases stayed unmatched. CDR3 length: 13 amino acids. For the CDR3, the DNA is TGTGCCAGCAGCCGACAGGGGAGAAATGGCTACACCTTC. It specifies CASSRQGRNGYTF.